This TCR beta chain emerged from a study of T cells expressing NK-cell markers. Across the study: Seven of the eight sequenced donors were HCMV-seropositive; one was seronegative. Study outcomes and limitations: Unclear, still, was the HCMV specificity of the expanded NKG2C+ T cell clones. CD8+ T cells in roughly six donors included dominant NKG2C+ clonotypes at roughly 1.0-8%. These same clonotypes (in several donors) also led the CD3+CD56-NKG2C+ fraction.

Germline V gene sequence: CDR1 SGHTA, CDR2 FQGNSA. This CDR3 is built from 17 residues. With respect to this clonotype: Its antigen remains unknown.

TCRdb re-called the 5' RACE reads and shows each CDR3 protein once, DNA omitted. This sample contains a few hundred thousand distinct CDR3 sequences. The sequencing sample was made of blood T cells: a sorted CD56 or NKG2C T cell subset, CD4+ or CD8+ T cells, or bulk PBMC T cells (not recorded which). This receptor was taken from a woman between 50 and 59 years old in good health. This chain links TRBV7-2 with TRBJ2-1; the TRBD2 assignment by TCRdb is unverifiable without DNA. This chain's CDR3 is CASSSPPTGLAGRGQFF.